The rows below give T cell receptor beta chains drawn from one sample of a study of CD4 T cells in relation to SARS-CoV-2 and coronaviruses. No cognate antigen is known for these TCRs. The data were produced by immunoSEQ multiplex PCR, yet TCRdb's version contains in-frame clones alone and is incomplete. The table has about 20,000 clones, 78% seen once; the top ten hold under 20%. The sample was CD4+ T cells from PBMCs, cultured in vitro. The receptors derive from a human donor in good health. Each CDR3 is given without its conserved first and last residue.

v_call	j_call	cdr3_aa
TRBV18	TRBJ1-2	ASSPPGTNYGYT
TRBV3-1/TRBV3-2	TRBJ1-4	ASSHRFRGNNEKLF
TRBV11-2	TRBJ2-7	ASSLVPRGIGEQY
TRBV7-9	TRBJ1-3	ASSPERLTGNTIY
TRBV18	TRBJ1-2	ASSPSGANYGYT
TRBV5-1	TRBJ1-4	ASSAGGSIGEKLF
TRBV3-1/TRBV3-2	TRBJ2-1	ASSQGGSDNEQF
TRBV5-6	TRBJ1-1	ASSWQGRSTEAF
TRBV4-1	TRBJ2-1	ASSQALAGIYNEQF
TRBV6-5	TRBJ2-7	ASSYTGNPVLGEQY
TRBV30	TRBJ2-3	AWSAVFSTDTQY
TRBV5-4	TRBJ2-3	ASSLVLAGSTDTQY
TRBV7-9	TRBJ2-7	ASSSPDLAGGSYEQY
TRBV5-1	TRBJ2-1	ASSQRGYNEQF
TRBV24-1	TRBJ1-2	ATSDPLYGYT
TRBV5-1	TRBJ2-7	ASSLGGSIGDEQY
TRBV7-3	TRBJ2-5	ASSLDGGPQETQY
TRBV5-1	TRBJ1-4	ASSLSSTNEKLF
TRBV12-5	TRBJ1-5	ASGLVLTGGVQPQH
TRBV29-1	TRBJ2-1	SAARNSYNEQF
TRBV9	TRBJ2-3	ASSPQWESRDTQY
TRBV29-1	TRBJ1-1	SVSQLPGLPNTEAF
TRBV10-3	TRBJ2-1	AISLQGPYNEQF
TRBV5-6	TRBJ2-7	ASNLHGSYEQY
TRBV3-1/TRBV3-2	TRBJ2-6	ASSLGFRFSGANVLT
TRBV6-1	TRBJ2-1	ASSESSGSYNEQF
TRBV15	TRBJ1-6	ATSRATGGRGYNSPLH
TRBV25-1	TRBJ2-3	ASSESKNTQY
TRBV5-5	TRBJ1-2	ASSNRGGDGYT
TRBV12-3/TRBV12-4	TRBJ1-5	ASSQGAYQPQH
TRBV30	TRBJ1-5	AWSVRGDQPQH
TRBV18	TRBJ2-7	ASSLNTISYSYEQY
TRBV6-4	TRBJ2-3	ASSAGGPTDTQY
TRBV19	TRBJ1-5	ASSIFSVLVGQPQH
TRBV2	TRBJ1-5	ASRQGFGNQPQH
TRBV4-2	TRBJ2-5	ASSQEGLGQETQY
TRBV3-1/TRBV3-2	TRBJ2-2	ASSREGSTGELF
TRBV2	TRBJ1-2	ASSEMGTEYGYT
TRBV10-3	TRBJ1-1	AISVEGSNTEAF
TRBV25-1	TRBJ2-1	ASSPGSGEQF
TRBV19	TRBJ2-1	ASSILGQGGNEQF
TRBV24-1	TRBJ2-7	ATSDLRGGTYEQY
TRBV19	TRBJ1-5	ASTTKAGQGGQPQH
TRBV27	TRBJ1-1	ASRTGQNNDAEAF
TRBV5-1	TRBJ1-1	ASSFGTGNTEAF
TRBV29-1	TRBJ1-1	SYDRNTEAF
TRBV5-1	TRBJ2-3	ASSYTGTGGMSSDTQY
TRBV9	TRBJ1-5	ASSVGGQGADQPQH
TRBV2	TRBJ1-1	ASRGGRQAF
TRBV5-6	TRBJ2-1	ASSPGQDEQF
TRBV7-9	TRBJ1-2	ASSLDGTGGGYT
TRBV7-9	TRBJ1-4	ASSLDGATNEKLF